The clone carrying this TCR beta chain was counted only a few times. Reverse transcription of extracted RNA yielded cDNA, which provided the sequencing template. The method was immunoSEQ multiplex PCR; TCRdb's version includes in-frame clones alone and lacks a portion of them. This sample has about 150,000 clones; about three fifths occur once, and the top ten carry more than 0.7%. The sample comes from a study of CD8+ T cells in alopecia areata. The treatment here: oral pan-JAK inhibitor, 5-10 mg twice daily. The receptor was derived from a human donor with alopecia areata. The specimen was CD4+ T cells sorted from blood, collected at week 4, from a patient treated with tofacitinib.

The CDR3 sequence is CAWSFTWEYQPQHF. For the CDR3, the DNA is TGTGCCTGGAGTTTTACTTGGGAGTACCAGCCCCAGCATTTT. The chain links TRBV30 to TRBJ1-5; D gene unclear. Trimming left V 2 bases short and J 7 bases short, with 15 bases between. The germline V gene encodes CDR1 GTSNPN and CDR2 SVGIG (reference sequence). There are 14 residues in the CDR3.